Each of the 20 T cell receptor beta chains below was sequenced from the same sample in a study of human T cells and chemical hapten exposure. Time point defined: healthy volunteer bleed at 2 weeks. From whole blood left unfractionated, total RNA was extracted. Using its own MiXCR run on the RACE reads, TCRdb lists one record per CDR3 protein. Found here are 130,000 or so distinct CDR3 sequences, 9% to 10% of them singletons; the top ten hold 1.5% to 2%. Input material: whole blood. These receptors came from a male donor in good health. Some clones in this sample may be carry-over from other donors' samples.

CDR3 DNA: TGTGCCAGCAGCTTAGGTTCGCCAGGGGGACCCTCTGGGGCCAACGTCCTGACTTTC. Its protein product is CASSLGSPGGPSGANVLTF. This chain joins TRBV7-8 and TRBJ2-6; 7 bases line up with TRBD1. The germline gives CDR1 SGHVS, CDR2 FQNEAQ. V lost 1 base to trimming and J lost 0 bases; unmatched junction nucleotides: 9. This CDR3 is built from 19 residues.

This clonotype was seen a handful of times. This chain uses TRBV7-8 with TRBJ2-1, with 10 bases lining up with TRBD2. CDR1 and CDR2 (germline): SGHVS, FQNEAQ. The CDR3 contains 17 residues. J lost 4 bases, V lost 5 bases, and 11 bases had no gene match. CDR3 sequence: CASSLFRTSGLYNEQFF. As DNA, the CDR3 is TGTGCCAGCAGCCTTTTCCGGACTAGCGGTTTGTACAATGAGCAGTTCTTC.

In this sample, this clonotype turned up a few times. J is TRBJ1-5 and V is TRBV15, with D possibly matching TRBD1 (5 bases). This CDR3 has 15 residues. V was shortened by 1 base and J by 4 bases, with 11 bases between the two germline ends. Germline CDR1 reads LNHNV; CDR2 reads YYDKDF (reference sequence). The CDR3 DNA sequence: TGTGCCACCAGCAGAGGGGCGGAGGGGAATCAGCCCCAGCATTTT. Translating it yields CATSRGAEGNQPQHF.

The rearrangement links TRBV9 to TRBJ2-5; 13 positions agree with TRBD2. The CDR3 has 15 amino acids. Germline lookup yields CDR1 SGDLS and CDR2 YYNGEE. Trimming cost V 4 bases and J 3 bases; bases outside gene matches: 3. CDR3 nucleotide sequence: TGTGCCAGCAGCCAGGGACTAGCGGGAAAAGAGACCCAGTACTTC. Its translation is CASSQGLAGKETQYF.

This clonotype was observed a single time. This chain connects TRBV19 to TRBJ1-5; 7 nucleotides agree with TRBD1. Germline V gene lookup returns CDR1 LNHDA and CDR2 SQIVND (reference sequence). The V gene end was trimmed by 0 bases and the J gene end by 3 bases; junction bases not matched to a gene: 17. This CDR3 is built from 20 residues. CDR3 loop: CASSIEDRDSLFYYNQPQHF. Written as DNA, the CDR3 is TGTGCCAGTAGTATAGAGGACCGGGACAGCTTGTTCTATTACAATCAGCCCCAGCATTTT.

This clonotype has at least ten counts. The chain couples TRBV18 to TRBJ1-1, with TRBD1 as a possible D gene (6 bases). This CDR3 is 15 amino acids long. Per the germline V gene, CDR1 is KGHSH and CDR2 is LQKENI. Trimming took 3 bases from V and 1 from J, leaving 12 bases between them. Here the CDR3 reads CASSPFRGENTEAFF. For the CDR3, the DNA is TGTGCCAGCTCACCGTTCAGGGGAGAGAACACTGAAGCTTTCTTT.

There are a few counts of this clonotype. The chain is built from TRBV18 and TRBJ1-4; TRBD1 might be the D (6 bases). Trimming took 5 bases from V and 10 from J, leaving 11 bases between them. CDR1 is KGHSH and CDR2 is LQKENI in the germline V gene. CDR3 length: 12 amino acids. The CDR3 coding sequence is TGTGCCAGCTCAGCAGGGGTCCCAAAACTGTTTTTT. This gives the protein CASSAGVPKLFF. The full variable domain, in which reference TRBV18 and TRBJ1-4 provide the parts outside the CDR3, is NAGVMQNPRHLVRRRGQEARLRCSPMKGHSHVYWYRQLPEEGLKFMVYLQKENIIDESGMPKERFSAEFPKEGPSILRIQQVVRGDSAAYFCASSAGVPKLFFGSGTQLSVL.

This clonotype was observed a few times. The V call is TRBV5-1, the J call TRBJ1-5; TRBD1 agrees at 8 bases. This CDR3 is 16 amino acids long. Per the germline V gene, CDR1 is SGHRS and CDR2 is YFSETQ. The V gene end was trimmed by 5 bases and the J gene end by 4 bases; junction bases not matched to a gene: 11. CDR3 region: CASRSPSDRGNQPQHF. DNA of the CDR3: TGCGCCAGCAGGTCACCATCCGACAGGGGAAATCAGCCCCAGCATTTT.

The sample holds a few counts of this clonotype. The J gene is TRBJ1-4, the V gene TRBV29-1, with TRBD1 as a possible D gene (6 bases). The CDR3 length is 15 residues. The V gene lost 0 bases and the J gene lost 8 bases, with 16 bases spanning the gap. Germline CDR1 and CDR2: SQVTM and ANQGSEA. The CDR3 sequence: CSVEDPGAKGEKLFF. Here the CDR3 DNA reads TGCAGCGTTGAAGATCCGGGGGCGAAAGGGGAAAAACTGTTTTTT.

This clonotype was seen a handful of times. The chain uses TRBV18 and TRBJ2-7, with 9 bases that match TRBD1. V trimming: 5 bases; J trimming: 2 bases; junction bases outside the gene matches: 7. CDR1 and CDR2 (germline): KGHSH, LQKENI. The CDR3 has 15 amino acids. This chain's CDR3 is CASSSDRGLPYEQYF. The CDR3 region has the DNA TGTGCCAGCTCATCTGACAGGGGGTTACCCTACGAGCAGTACTTC.

The CDR3 DNA reads as TGTGCCACCAGTAAACCGGGACTAGGGTTAAAGAACTACAATGAGCAGTTCTTC. It is translated as CATSKPGLGLKNYNEQFF. The chain combines TRBV24-1 with TRBJ2-1; TRBD2 agrees at 8 bases. The CDR3 covers 18 residues. Losses at the gene ends were 6 bases for V and 3 bases for J; bases not matched to a gene: 15. Germline V lookup: CDR1 KGHDR, CDR2 SFDVKD.

The rearrangement links TRBV7-9 to TRBJ1-2; possible D gene TRBD1, 5 bases. This CDR3 has 12 amino acids. The V gene lost 8 bases and the J gene lost 7 bases, with 14 bases spanning the gap. Germline CDR1 SEHNR, CDR2 FQNEAQ (reference sequence). The CDR3 is CASWGSGVGYTF. As DNA, the CDR3 is TGTGCCAGCTGGGGCAGCGGCGTTGGCTACACCTTC.

This clonotype was observed a few times. The chain is built from TRBV20-1 and TRBJ2-1; TRBD2 agrees at 10 bases. CDR3 length: 15 residues. Trimming removed 5 bases from V and 6 bases from J; junction bases left unmatched: 10. Germline V gene sequence: CDR1 DFQATT, CDR2 SNEGSKA (reference sequence). The CDR3 sequence: CSAVPLAGVSNEQFF. For the CDR3, the DNA is TGCAGTGCTGTTCCCCTAGCGGGGGTTTCCAATGAGCAGTTCTTC.

V gene TRBV7-2 combines with J gene TRBJ1-5; no reliable D call. Trimming shortened V by 1 base and J by 3 bases, and 10 bases separated the two germline ends. The CDR3 extends over 15 amino acids. The germline gives CDR1 SGHTA, CDR2 FQGNSA. This CDR3 is CASSLDGRFNQPQHF. The CDR3 region has the DNA TGTGCCAGCAGCTTAGACGGACGGTTCAATCAGCCCCAGCATTTT.

This clonotype was picked up a small number of times. J is TRBJ2-5 and V is TRBV20-1; 8 bases match TRBD1. The CDR3 length is 15 residues. The J segment lost 4 bases and the V segment lost 6 bases, leaving 13 bases of the junction unmatched. The germline CDR1 and CDR2 sequences are DFQATT and SNEGSKA (reference sequence). CDR3 nucleotides: TGCAGTGCCCAACGGGGACAGGCTATTCGAGAGACCCAGTACTTC. Protein: CSAQRGQAIRETQYF.

This clonotype was observed at least ten times. CDR3 nucleotides: TGCAGCGCCGGGCCGGCAGGGCGGGAGACCCAGTACTTC. It translates to CSAGPAGRETQYF. The chain carries TRBV29-1 and TRBJ2-5; D might be TRBD1 (5 bases). This CDR3 is built from 13 residues. V lost 7 bases, J lost 5 bases, and 17 bases lay in between. CDR1 SQVTM and CDR2 ANQGSEA come from the germline V gene.

This clonotype was picked up a small number of times. V gene TRBV5-1 combines with J gene TRBJ1-2, with no clear D. The CDR3 covers 13 residues. Trimming took off 4 bases at V and 3 bases at J, with 10 bases between the two ends. Germline V gives CDR1 SGHRS, CDR2 YFSETQ. The CDR3 nucleotides are TGCGCCAGCAGCCTTGGTATGGACTATGGCTACACCTTC. Translated: CASSLGMDYGYTF.

This clonotype showed up just a few times. V usage is TRBV12-3 or TRBV12-4 and J usage is TRBJ2-7; 8 bases are shared with TRBD1. Losses at the gene ends were 3 bases for V and 7 bases for J; bases not matched to a gene: 11. This CDR3 comprises 15 residues. CDR3 DNA: TGTGCCAGCAGTTTTTCCCCAGGGGGCGGGTATGAGCAGTACTTC. The encoded protein is CASSFSPGGGYEQYF.

This clonotype was detected a few times. The chain combines TRBV19 with TRBJ1-2, with D uncertain. V lost 3 bases and J lost 1, with 15 bases in between. CDR3 length: 16 amino acids. Germline V gene sequence: CDR1 LNHDA, CDR2 SQIVND (reference sequence). CDR3: CASSISVNRVNYGYTF. The CDR3 nucleotides read TGTGCCAGTAGTATTTCGGTCAACCGAGTTAACTATGGCTACACCTTC.

The chain employs TRBV7-2 and TRBJ1-5; tentatively, D is TRBD1 (5 bases). The CDR3 spans 19 residues. Germline V gene lookup returns CDR1 SGHTA and CDR2 FQGNSA. V was trimmed by 1 base and J by 0 bases, leaving 19 bases between them. Here the CDR3 reads CASSLGGTGRYYSNQPQHF. For the CDR3, the DNA is TGTGCCAGCAGCTTAGGAGGGACTGGACGGTACTATAGCAATCAGCCCCAGCATTTT.